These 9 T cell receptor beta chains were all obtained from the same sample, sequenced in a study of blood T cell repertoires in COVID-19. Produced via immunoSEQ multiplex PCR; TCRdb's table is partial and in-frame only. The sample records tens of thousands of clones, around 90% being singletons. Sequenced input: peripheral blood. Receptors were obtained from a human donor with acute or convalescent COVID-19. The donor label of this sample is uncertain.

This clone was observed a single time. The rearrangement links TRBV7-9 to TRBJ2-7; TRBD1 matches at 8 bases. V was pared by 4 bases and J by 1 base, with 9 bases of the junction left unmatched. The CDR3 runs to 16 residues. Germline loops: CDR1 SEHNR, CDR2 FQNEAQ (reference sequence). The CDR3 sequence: CASSWTGRSLSYEQYF. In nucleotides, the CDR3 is TGTGCCAGCAGCTGGACAGGGAGATCCCTTTCCTACGAGCAGTACTTC.

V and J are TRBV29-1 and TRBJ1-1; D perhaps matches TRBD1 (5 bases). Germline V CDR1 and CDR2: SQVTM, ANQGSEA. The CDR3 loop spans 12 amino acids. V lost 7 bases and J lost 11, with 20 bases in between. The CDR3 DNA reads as TGCAGCGCCCAGACAGTAGTATCCGACGCTTTCTTT. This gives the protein CSAQTVVSDAFF.

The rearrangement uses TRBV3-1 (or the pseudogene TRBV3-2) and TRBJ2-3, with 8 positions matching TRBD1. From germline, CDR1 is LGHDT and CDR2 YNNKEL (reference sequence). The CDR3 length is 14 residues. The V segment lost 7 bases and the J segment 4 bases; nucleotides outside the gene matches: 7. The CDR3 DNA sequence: TGTGCCAGCACGCGACAGGGGCCTTCAGATACGCAGTATTTT. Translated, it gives CASTRQGPSDTQYF.

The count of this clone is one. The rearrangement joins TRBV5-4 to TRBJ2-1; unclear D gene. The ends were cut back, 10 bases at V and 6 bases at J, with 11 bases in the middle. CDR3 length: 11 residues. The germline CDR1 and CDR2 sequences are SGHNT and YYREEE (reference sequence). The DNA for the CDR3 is TGTGCCTGTAGTTACCTCAATGAGCAGTTCTTC. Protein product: CACSYLNEQFF.

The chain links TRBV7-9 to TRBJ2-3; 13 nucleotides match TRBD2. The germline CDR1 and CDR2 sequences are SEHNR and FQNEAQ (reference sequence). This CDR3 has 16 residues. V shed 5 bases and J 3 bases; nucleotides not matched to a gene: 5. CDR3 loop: CASSRTLAGGTDTQYF. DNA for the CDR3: TGTGCCAGCAGCAGGACACTAGCGGGGGGGACAGATACGCAGTATTTT.

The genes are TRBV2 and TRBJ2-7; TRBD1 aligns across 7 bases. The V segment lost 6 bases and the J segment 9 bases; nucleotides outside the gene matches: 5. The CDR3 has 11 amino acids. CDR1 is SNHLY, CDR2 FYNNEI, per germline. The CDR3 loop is CASSPRDRQYV. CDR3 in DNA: TGTGCCAGCAGCCCCCGGGACAGGCAGTACGTC.

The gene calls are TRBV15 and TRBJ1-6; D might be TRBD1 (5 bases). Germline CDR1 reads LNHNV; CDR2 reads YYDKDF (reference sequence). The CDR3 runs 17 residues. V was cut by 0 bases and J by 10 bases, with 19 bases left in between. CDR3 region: CATSRDLSGEGGSPLHF. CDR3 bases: TGTGCCACCAGCAGAGATCTCTCGGGGGAAGGAGGGTCACCCCTCCACTTT.

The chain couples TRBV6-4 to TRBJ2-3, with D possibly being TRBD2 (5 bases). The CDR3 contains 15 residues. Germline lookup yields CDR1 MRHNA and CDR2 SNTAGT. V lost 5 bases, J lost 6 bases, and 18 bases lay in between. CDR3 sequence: CASSKTAQGGDTQYF. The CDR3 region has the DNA TGTGCCAGCAGTAAGACGGCCCAAGGCGGGGATACGCAGTATTTT.

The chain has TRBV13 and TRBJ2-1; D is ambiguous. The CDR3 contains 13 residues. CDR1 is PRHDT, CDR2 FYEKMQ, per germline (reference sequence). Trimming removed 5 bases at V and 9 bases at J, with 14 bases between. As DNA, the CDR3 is TGTGCCAGCAGCCAACCGGGTTCGGTTGAGCAGTTCTTC. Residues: CASSQPGSVEQFF.